This passage covers 7 T cell receptor beta chains from one sample sequenced in a study of blood T cell repertoires in COVID-19. Method: immunoSEQ multiplex PCR; TCRdb's copy keeps in-frame clones and lacks some. The sample lists about 160,000 clones, about 83% occurring once. Specimen: peripheral blood. These receptors came from a woman aged 70-85 years with COVID-19, enrolled during active disease.

CDR3 protein: CASSQGQGGGSGANVLTF. DNA of the CDR3: TGTGCCAGCAGCCAGGGACAGGGCGGGGGTTCTGGGGCCAACGTCCTGACTTTC. The chain couples TRBV4-2 to TRBJ2-6; 9 nucleotides match TRBD1. This CDR3 contains 18 residues. Germline CDR1 reads LGHNA; CDR2 reads YNFKEQ. Trimming took 3 bases from V and 1 from J; bases not matched to a gene: 7.

This rearrangement joins TRBV3-1 (or the pseudogene TRBV3-2) to TRBJ1-2; D gene ambiguous. The CDR3 runs 15 residues. V was pared by 0 bases and J by 6 bases, with 14 bases between. CDR1 is LGHDT and CDR2 is YNNKEL in the germline V gene (reference sequence). The CDR3 DNA reads TGTGCCAGCAGCCAAGATTTAATGCGGTCGCATGGCTACACCTTC. Its translation: CASSQDLMRSHGYTF.

The V and J genes are TRBV5-4 and TRBJ2-3, with 9 bases identical to TRBD2. The CDR3 has 15 residues. The junction had 5 bases not matched to a gene; V was cut back by 5 bases and J by 1 base. Germline V gene lookup returns CDR1 SGHNT and CDR2 YYREEE (reference sequence). DNA for the CDR3: TGTGCCAGCAGAACCTGGACTAGCGGCACAGATACGCAGTATTTT. Encoded protein: CASRTWTSGTDTQYF.

The rearrangement links TRBV3-1 (or the pseudogene TRBV3-2) to TRBJ2-7; TRBD2 aligns across 9 bases. CDR3 size: 16 residues. V was clipped by 1 base and J by 3 bases; unmatched bases: 7. The germline V gene encodes CDR1 LGHDT and CDR2 YNNKEL (reference sequence). The CDR3 here is CASSQVPSGVIYEQYF. In DNA form, the CDR3 reads TGTGCCAGCAGCCAAGTACCTAGCGGGGTAATCTACGAGCAGTACTTC.

The chain is built from TRBV2 and TRBJ2-7, with 10 bases identical to TRBD1. This CDR3 region has 15 residues. Trimming took 8 bases from V and 2 from J; bases not matched to a gene: 9. Germline values: CDR1 SNHLY, CDR2 FYNNEI. CDR3 protein: CASALQGTGAYEQYF. The CDR3 nucleotides are TGTGCCAGCGCACTACAGGGGACAGGGGCCTACGAGCAGTACTTC.

This rearrangement joins TRBV5-1 to TRBJ2-1; D uncertain. The CDR3 loop spans 15 amino acids. Germline CDR1 and CDR2: SGHRS and YFSETQ. V gave up 0 bases and J gave up 0 bases, with 7 bases separating them. The CDR3: CASSLVADSYNEQFF. Here the CDR3 DNA reads TGCGCCAGCAGCTTGGTTGCGGACTCCTACAATGAGCAGTTCTTC.

V and J are TRBV7-6 and TRBJ2-7; 7 bases are shared with TRBD1. CDR1 and CDR2 (germline): SGHVS, FNYEAQ. The CDR3 has 15 amino acids. V shed 1 base and J 3 bases; nucleotides not matched to a gene: 6. CDR3 nucleotides: TGTGCCAGCAGCTTAGGTTCGGGACAGTACTACGAGCAGTACTTC. Translation gives CASSLGSGQYYEQYF.